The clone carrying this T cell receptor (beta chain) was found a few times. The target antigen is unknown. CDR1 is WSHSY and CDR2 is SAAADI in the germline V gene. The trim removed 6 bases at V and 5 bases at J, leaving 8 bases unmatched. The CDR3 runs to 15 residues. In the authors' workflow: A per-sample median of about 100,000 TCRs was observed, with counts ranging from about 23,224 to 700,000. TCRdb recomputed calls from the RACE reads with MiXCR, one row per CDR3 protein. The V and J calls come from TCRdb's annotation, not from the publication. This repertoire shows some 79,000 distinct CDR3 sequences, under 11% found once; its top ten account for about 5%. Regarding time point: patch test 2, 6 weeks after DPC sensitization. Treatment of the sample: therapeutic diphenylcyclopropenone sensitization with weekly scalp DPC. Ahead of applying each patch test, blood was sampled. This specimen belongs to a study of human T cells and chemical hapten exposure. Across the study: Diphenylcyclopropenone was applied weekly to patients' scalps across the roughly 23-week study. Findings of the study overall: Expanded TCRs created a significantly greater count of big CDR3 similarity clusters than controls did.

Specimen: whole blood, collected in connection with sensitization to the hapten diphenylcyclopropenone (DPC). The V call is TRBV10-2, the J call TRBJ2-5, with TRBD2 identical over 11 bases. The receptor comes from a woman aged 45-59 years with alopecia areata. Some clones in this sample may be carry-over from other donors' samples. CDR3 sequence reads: CASSLSGRGGETQYF. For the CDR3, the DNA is TGCGCCAGCAGCCTTAGCGGGAGGGGCGGCGAGACCCAGTACTTC.